The TCR beta chain under discussion was sequenced for a study of T-cell memory formation after mild COVID-19. Overall study: Clustering of TCRs was largely donor specific.

Germline V gene sequence: CDR1 MNHEY, CDR2 SMNVEV (reference sequence). V was shortened by 3 bases and J by 2 bases, with 6 bases between the two germline ends. The CDR3 consists of 13 residues. TCRdb re-called the 5' RACE reads with MiXCR, one entry per CDR3 protein. The sample holds roughly 89,000 distinct CDR3 sequences; over 12% are singletons and the top ten take 39%. The chain carries TRBV27 and TRBJ2-3, with D unclear. The sequence derives from a young man who had mild COVID-19 (a few samples of this study predate the infection). Cell type and time point are not known. Input material: PBMCs or a T cell subset sorted from them (not recorded which). DNA of the CDR3: TGTGCCAGCAGTTTCGGGTACACAGATACGCAGTATTTT. This sequence encodes CASSFGYTDTQYF.